Listed below are T cell receptor beta chains from one sample, sequenced in a study of cytomegalovirus exposure and HLA in healthy donors. The data were produced by immunoSEQ multiplex PCR, yet TCRdb's version contains in-frame clones alone and is incomplete. The data hold around 150,000 clones, with roughly four fifths observed a single time. Specimen: PBMCs. All receptors derive from a man aged 45-60 years in good health and CMV-seropositive. The CDR3 runs from the conserved cysteine through the conserved F or W. A D gene is named only where the DNA matches it firmly. Clone size is shown for a subset of rows, as once, few, many or a class of expanded clone.

TRBJ2-7	.	TRBV11-1	.	CASSLPGIYEQYF	TGTGCCAGCAGCTTACCGGGGATTTACGAGCAGTACTTC
TRBJ2-3	once	TRBV4-3	TRBD2	CASSQTYGTIRLAGSDTQYF	TGCGCCAGCAGCCAGACTTACGGGACCATTCGACTAGCGGGGTCAGATACGCAGTATTTT
TRBJ1-2	.	TRBV6-5	TRBD1	CASSQGQGTVYGYTF	TGTGCCAGCAGTCAAGGACAGGGGACAGTCTATGGCTACACCTTC
TRBJ2-7	.	TRBV5-4	TRBD1	CASSSGQGSSYEQYF	TGTGCCAGCAGCTCGGGACAGGGGAGCTCCTACGAGCAGTACTTC
TRBJ2-7	.	TRBV4-1	.	CASSRRAEYEQYF	TGCGCCAGCAGCCGCCGCGCCGAATACGAGCAGTACTTC
TRBJ2-3	.	TRBV28	.	CASSSTGKGKTDTQYF	TGTGCCAGCAGTTCTACCGGGAAAGGTAAAACAGATACGCAGTATTTT
TRBJ2-1	.	TRBV5-1	TRBD2	CATKLAQGNEQFF	TGCGCCACCAAACTAGCGCAAGGCAATGAGCAGTTCTTC
TRBJ2-5	.	TRBV27	.	CASSLRAGAETQYF	TGTGCCAGCAGTTTACGAGCTGGTGCGGAGACCCAGTACTTC
TRBJ2-3	.	TRBV4-2	.	CASSQEMGQTTDTQYF	TGTGCCAGCAGCCAAGAGATGGGCCAAACCACAGATACGCAGTATTTT
TRBJ1-6	.	TRBV5-4	.	CASSFQGFYNSPLHF	TGTGCCAGCAGCTTCCAGGGGTTCTATAATTCACCCCTCCACTTT
TRBJ1-4	.	TRBV4-3	TRBD1	CASSKPGQGDEKLFF	TGCGCCAGCAGCAAACCGGGACAGGGGGACGAAAAACTGTTTTTT
TRBJ2-7	once	TRBV27	.	CASSFSRGEYEQYF	TGTGCCAGCAGTTTCTCCAGGGGCGAGTACGAGCAGTACTTC
TRBJ2-1	.	TRBV4-1	.	CASSLGPVGNEQFF	TGCGCCAGCAGCCTGGGCCCGGTTGGCAATGAGCAGTTCTTC
TRBJ1-1	.	TRBV15	.	CATSREGEKAFF	TGTGCCACCAGCAGAGAGGGAGAAAAAGCTTTCTTT
TRBJ2-1	.	TRBV27	TRBD2	CASSLLAGVRNEQFF	TGTGCCAGCAGTTTACTAGCGGGAGTTCGAAATGAGCAGTTCTTC
TRBJ2-7	.	TRBV7-2	.	CASSLVWEDEQYF	TGTGCCAGCAGCTTAGTGTGGGAGGACGAGCAGTACTTC
TRBJ2-7	few	TRBV10-2	TRBD2	CASKGLAGGPTYEQYF	TGCGCCAGCAAGGGTCTAGCGGGGGGCCCCACCTACGAGCAGTACTTC
TRBJ1-1	.	TRBV7-2	.	CASSLMERTEAFF	TGTGCCAGCAGCTTAATGGAGCGCACTGAAGCTTTCTTT
TRBJ2-2	.	TRBV28	.	CASSPTGPNTGELFF	TGTGCCAGCAGTCCGACAGGACCAAACACCGGGGAGCTGTTTTTT
TRBJ1-1	.	TRBV21-1	.	CASSNYGQATEAFF	TGTGCCAGCAGCAACTACGGACAGGCGACTGAAGCTTTCTTT
TRBJ2-1	.	TRBV7-6	.	CASSLGLPNEQFF	TGTGCCAGCAGCTTAGGACTTCCCAATGAGCAGTTCTTC
TRBJ1-3	.	TRBV5-4	.	CASSLQGSGNTIYF	TGTGCCAGCAGCTTACAGGGCTCTGGAAACACCATATATTTT
TRBJ2-7	.	TRBV30	TRBD2	CAWKTSGSYEQYF	TGTGCCTGGAAAACTAGCGGCTCCTACGAGCAGTACTTC
TRBJ1-2	.	TRBV27	.	CASSLWGSNRGYTF	TGTGCCAGCAGTTTATGGGGATCTAACAGGGGCTACACCTTC
TRBJ1-5	.	TRBV7-9	.	CASSPDTSWPQHF	TGTGCCAGCAGCCCCGATACCAGTTGGCCCCAGCATTTT
TRBJ1-6	.	TRBV2	.	CASSDVSGSPLHF	TGTGCCAGCAGTGATGTCTCGGGGTCACCCCTCCACTTT
TRBJ1-4	.	TRBV6-6	.	CASSYGTSEKLFF	TGTGCCAGCAGTTACGGGACAAGCGAAAAACTGTTTTTT
TRBJ2-1	.	TRBV28	.	CASIQGGTYNEQFF	TGTGCCAGCATCCAGGGCGGGACCTACAATGAGCAGTTCTTC
TRBJ1-2	.	TRBV10-3	.	CAISESKGDYEGYGYTF	TGTGCCATCAGTGAGTCCAAGGGGGATTATGAGGGCTATGGCTACACCTTC
TRBJ1-1	.	TRBV6-1	TRBD1	CASSPQTTGNTEAFF	TGTGCCAGCAGTCCACAAACGACAGGGAATACTGAAGCTTTCTTT
TRBJ1-3	.	TRBV27	.	CASSLRAGSGNTIYF	TGTGCCAGCAGTTTAAGGGCGGGCTCTGGAAACACCATATATTTT
TRBJ2-2	.	TRBV5-1	.	CASSDAGPGELFF	TGCGCCAGCAGCGATGCGGGGCCCGGGGAGCTGTTTTTT
TRBJ2-1	once	TRBV28	TRBD2	CASSFGGGKYNEQFF	TGTGCCAGCAGTTTCGGCGGGGGGAAATACAATGAGCAGTTCTTC
TRBJ1-1	.	TRBV6-1	.	CASPGTGETEAFF	TGTGCCAGCCCCGGTACGGGGGAAACTGAAGCTTTCTTT
TRBJ2-5	.	TRBV19	TRBD1	CASSQGALLVGETQYF	TGTGCCAGTTCACAGGGGGCGTTATTAGTTGGAGAGACCCAGTACTTC
TRBJ2-5	.	TRBV14	.	CASSRRAQETQYF	TGTGCCAGCAGCCGGCGGGCCCAAGAGACCCAGTACTTC
TRBJ2-1	.	TRBV19	.	CASSIVPGEQFF	TGTGCCAGTAGTATAGTCCCGGGAGAGCAGTTCTTC